The 28 T cell receptor beta chains below were found in one sample sequenced in a study of blood T cell repertoires in COVID-19. Sequencing used immunoSEQ multiplex PCR; TCRdb keeps in-frame clones, though not all of them. The top ten clones hold approximately 8.1% of a sample with about 170,000 clones, around 85% of them seen once. Sequenced material: peripheral blood. Source of these receptors: an elderly woman with COVID-19, enrolled during active disease.

This chain joins TRBV5-1 and TRBJ1-4, with a possible D match to TRBD1 (5 bases). The V gene's germline CDR1 is SGHRS and CDR2 YFSETQ. V gave up 4 bases and J gave up 2 bases, with 9 bases separating them. The CDR3 has 14 residues. CDR3 sequence: CASSAGGTNEKLFF. In nucleotides, the CDR3 is TGCGCCAGCAGCGCGGGGGGGACTAATGAAAAACTGTTTTTT.

This clone has a single count. The chain combines TRBV6-5 with TRBJ1-1; 10 nucleotides match TRBD1. The V gene end was trimmed by 2 bases and the J gene end by 5 bases; junction bases not matched to a gene: 5. Germline CDR1 and CDR2: MNHEY and SVGAGI. This CDR3 region has 15 residues. The CDR3 DNA follows: TGTGCCAGCAGTTACCGGGACAGGGGAGGGACTGAAGCTTTCTTT. It translates to CASSYRDRGGTEAFF.

The table lists this clone with a count of one. The V and J genes are TRBV7-9 and TRBJ1-3; 7 nucleotides agree with TRBD1. V lost 4 bases to trimming and J lost 8 bases; unmatched junction nucleotides: 14. In germline, CDR1 is SEHNR, CDR2 FQNEAQ (reference sequence). The CDR3 length is 16 residues. The CDR3 DNA follows: TGTGCCAGCAGCTCAGACCGACAGGGCAGCGTAGACACCATATATTTT. It encodes CASSSDRQGSVDTIYF.

The chain uses TRBV19 and TRBJ2-1; 13 nucleotides line up with TRBD2. The CDR3 is 18 residues long. From germline, CDR1 is LNHDA and CDR2 SQIVND (reference sequence). V was clipped by 3 bases and J by 2 bases; unmatched bases: 7. CDR3 nucleotide sequence: TGTGCCAGTAGTATGCGGAGACTAGCGGGAGGCGCCTACAATGAGCAGTTCTTC. It translates to CASSMRRLAGGAYNEQFF.

This clone was seen only once. The chain is built from TRBV5-1 and TRBJ2-7; D uncertain. Germline V gene data show CDR1 as SGHRS and CDR2 as YFSETQ. The CDR3 extends over 15 amino acids. Trimming shortened V by 0 bases and J by 3 bases, and 13 bases separated the two germline ends. The CDR3 coding sequence is TGCGCCAGCAGCTTGGCTCTCACTTACGACTACGAGCAGTACTTC. This encodes CASSLALTYDYEQYF.

This chain connects TRBV5-6 to TRBJ1-2; tentative D call: TRBD1 (5 bases). Trimming took 4 bases from V and 6 from J, leaving 22 bases between them. The CDR3 length is 16 residues. The germline CDR1 and CDR2 sequences are SGHDT and YYEEEE. The CDR3 DNA follows: TGTGCCAGCAGCCGCGGGACTGATAGGTCCGGTCATGGCTACACCTTC. Amino acids: CASSRGTDRSGHGYTF.

The V and J genes are TRBV6-5 and TRBJ2-2; possibly TRBD2 for D (6 bases). CDR1 is MNHEY and CDR2 is SVGAGI in the germline V gene. V lost 6 bases, J lost 6 bases, and 14 bases lay in between. This CDR3 spans 14 amino acids. For the CDR3, the DNA is TGTGCCAGCAGGACCCCGTCGGGGGCCGGGGAGCTGTTTTTT. It encodes CASRTPSGAGELFF.

This chain joins TRBV6-6 and TRBJ1-1, with TRBD1 matching over 7 bases. V lost 5 bases, J lost 5 bases, and 5 bases stayed unmatched. Germline CDR1 is MNHNY and CDR2 is SVGAGI (reference sequence). The CDR3 is made up of 13 amino acids. The CDR3 nucleotides read TGTGCCAGCAGTCTAGTGGACAGGACTGAAGCTTTCTTT. Translating gives CASSLVDRTEAFF.

The rearrangement uses TRBV19 and TRBJ2-7, with 8 bases lining up with TRBD1. Trimming cost V 3 bases and J 7 bases; bases outside gene matches: 8. The CDR3 is 14 residues long. Germline CDR1 LNHDA, CDR2 SQIVND (reference sequence). Here the CDR3 DNA reads TGTGCCAGTAGTATTAGCGCAGGGGGCTGGGAGCAGTACTTC. Its translation: CASSISAGGWEQYF.

The chain couples TRBV28 to TRBJ2-1; 12 bases agree with TRBD2. The germline CDR1 and CDR2 sequences are MDHEN and SYDVKM. The length of the CDR3 is 17 residues. Trimming cost V 7 bases and J 3 bases; bases outside gene matches: 10. The CDR3 sequence is CASNPWGTSGYYNEQFF. CDR3 sequence (DNA): TGTGCCAGCAACCCCTGGGGGACTAGCGGGTACTACAATGAGCAGTTCTTC.

This clone came up once. This rearrangement joins TRBV6-5 to TRBJ2-1, with 8 bases that match TRBD1. The CDR3 is 12 amino acids. Per germline, CDR1 MNHEY and CDR2 SVGAGI. V was clipped by 5 bases and J by 9 bases; unmatched bases: 3. In DNA form, the CDR3 reads TGTGCCAGCAGTCAGGGGGCAGGTGAGCAGTTCTTC. As protein: CASSQGAGEQFF.

The chain has TRBV7-2 and TRBJ1-4; D is undetermined. V lost 1 base and J 0 bases, leaving 9 bases between the germline ends. This CDR3 is built from 16 residues. Germline-derived CDR1 and CDR2 are SGHTA and FQGNSA. CDR3 nucleotide sequence: TGTGCCAGCAGCTTAGTTGCAGGCGCAACTAATGAAAAACTGTTTTTT. It codes for CASSLVAGATNEKLFF.

This chain connects TRBV19 to TRBJ1-4; D is unclear. The CDR3 runs 12 residues. Trimming removed 8 bases from V and 8 bases from J, with 12 bases in between. Germline V lookup: CDR1 LNHDA, CDR2 SQIVND (reference sequence). The CDR3 loop reads CASAGLEEKLFF. As DNA, the CDR3 is TGTGCCAGTGCCGGACTTGAAGAAAAACTGTTTTTT.

V is TRBV28 and J is TRBJ1-6; D possibly corresponds to TRBD1 (5 bases). CDR1 is MDHEN and CDR2 is SYDVKM in the germline V gene. The CDR3 loop spans 16 amino acids. Trimming left V 3 bases short and J 3 bases short, with 12 bases between. For the CDR3, the DNA is TGTGCCAGCAGTTTTTCACAGGCCTACTATAATTCACCCCTCCACTTT. This gives the protein CASSFSQAYYNSPLHF.

J is TRBJ2-3 and V is TRBV21-1; TRBD2, the D gene given by the table, was not confirmed from the DNA. TRBV21-1 is assigned pseudogene status. CDR3 length: 19 residues. DNA for the CDR3: TGTGCCAGCAGCAAAAAGGGGGTGCGGGAGGGCCGAAACACAGATACGCAGTATTTT. It codes for CASSKKGVREGRNTDTQYF.

The gene calls are TRBV25-1 and TRBJ1-1, with D perhaps TRBD1 (6 bases). CDR3 length: 15 amino acids. Deletions cut 6 bases from V and 1 base from J, with 15 bases between. The germline V gene has CDR1 MGHDK and CDR2 SYGVNS. CDR3 loop: CASRQTGGGNTEAFF. The CDR3 DNA follows: TGTGCCAGCAGGCAGACAGGAGGTGGGAACACTGAAGCTTTCTTT. Based on the CDR3 plus reference TRBV25-1 and TRBJ1-1, the full variable domain is EADIYQTPRYLVIGTGKKITLECSQTMGHDKMYWYQQDPGMELHLIHYSYGVNSTEKGDLSSESTVSRIRTEHFPLTLESARPSHTSQYLCASRQTGGGNTEAFFGQGTRLTVV.

V usage is TRBV2 and J usage is TRBJ1-2; D is possibly TRBD1 (6 bases). The CDR3 spans 13 residues. The V and J ends lost 5 bases and 6 bases respectively, with 13 bases between them. Germline V gene data show CDR1 as SNHLY and CDR2 as FYNNEI. CDR3 region: CASSQGYADGYTF. Here the CDR3 DNA reads TGTGCCAGCAGTCAGGGGTATGCGGATGGCTACACCTTC.

The table lists this clone with a count of one. The chain joins TRBV5-1 to TRBJ1-3, with a possible D match to TRBD1 (6 bases). Germline lookup yields CDR1 SGHRS and CDR2 YFSETQ. V lost 0 bases, J lost 5 bases, and 15 bases lay in between. This CDR3 region has 16 residues. The DNA for the CDR3 is TGCGCCAGCAGCTTGGATGCAGGGGAAGGCAGAAACACCATATATTTT. It specifies CASSLDAGEGRNTIYF.

This clone was found a few times. CDR3 DNA sequence: TGTGCCAGCAGCGTAGTGACAGGCTATGGCTACACCTTC. Translation: CASSVVTGYGYTF. The rearrangement joins TRBV9 to TRBJ1-2; D might be TRBD1 (6 bases). Germline loops: CDR1 SGDLS, CDR2 YYNGEE. Deletions cut 0 bases from V and 4 bases from J, with 7 bases between. The CDR3 runs 13 residues.

The gene calls are TRBV18 and TRBJ1-6, with D uncertain. Germline values: CDR1 KGHSH, CDR2 LQKENI. Trimming cost V 1 base and J 8 bases, with 6 bases left between them. The CDR3 consists of 13 residues. In nucleotides, the CDR3 is TGTGCCAGCTCACCACGGCGGGATTCACCCCTCCACTTT. It yields the protein CASSPRRDSPLHF.

This clone occurred a few times. The chain carries TRBV28 and TRBJ2-1; D is possibly TRBD2 (6 bases). The CDR3 spans 16 residues. Germline assignment: CDR1 MDHEN and CDR2 SYDVKM. V lost 2 bases to trimming and J lost 8 bases, with 19 bases between them. The CDR3 reads CASSLRPAEGGDEQFF. The CDR3 DNA reads TGTGCCAGCAGTTTAAGACCCGCAGAGGGAGGCGATGAGCAGTTCTTC.

The V gene is TRBV6-4, the J gene TRBJ2-2; 8 bases align to TRBD2. CDR3 length equals 17 residues. Germline CDR1 MRHNA, CDR2 SNTAGT. V shed 5 bases and J 1 base; nucleotides not matched to a gene: 9. The CDR3 DNA sequence: TGTGCCAGCAGTCGGGGGGGCCGAGGCTTGAACACCGGGGAGCTGTTTTTT. Protein sequence: CASSRGGRGLNTGELFF.

CDR3 sequence reads: CASSDPPSMWGSDTEAFF. DNA of the CDR3: TGTGCCAGCAGCGATCCCCCCTCCATGTGGGGCTCGGACACTGAAGCTTTCTTT. The chain links TRBV9 to TRBJ1-1, with D perhaps matching TRBD1 (5 bases). Germline CDR1 is SGDLS and CDR2 is YYNGEE. V lost 3 bases and J 3 bases, leaving 24 bases between the germline ends. The CDR3 length is 18 residues.

The gene calls are TRBV10-3 and TRBJ2-2, with a possible D match to TRBD2 (6 bases). The CDR3 runs 13 residues. Per germline, CDR1 ENHRY and CDR2 SYGVKD. CDR3 DNA sequence: TGTGCTATGGGGAGGACGAACACCGGGGAGCTGTTTTTT. Its protein product is CAMGRTNTGELFF.

The chain carries TRBV28 and TRBJ2-7; 10 bases agree with TRBD2. CDR1 MDHEN and CDR2 SYDVKM come from the germline V gene. Trimming took 2 bases from V and 2 from J; bases not matched to a gene: 9. The CDR3 consists of 17 residues. CDR3 sequence reads: CASSLTSGASGTYEQYF. The CDR3 DNA sequence: TGTGCCAGCAGTTTAACTAGCGGGGCCAGCGGGACCTACGAGCAGTACTTC.

This rearrangement joins TRBV3-1 (or the pseudogene TRBV3-2) to TRBJ1-2, with TRBD1 matching over 8 bases. The germline CDR1 and CDR2 sequences are LGHDT and YNNKEL (reference sequence). The CDR3 runs to 14 residues. With V trimmed by 7 bases and J by 8 bases, 12 bases remained unmatched. Here the CDR3 DNA reads TGTGCCAGCAAGGTTCTGGGACAGGATACCGGCTACACCTTC. Protein: CASKVLGQDTGYTF.

V usage is TRBV5-1 and J usage is TRBJ1-2; 8 nucleotides align to TRBD1. The germline CDR1 and CDR2 sequences are SGHRS and YFSETQ. The CDR3 loop spans 13 amino acids. V trimming: 5 bases; J trimming: 13 bases; junction bases outside the gene matches: 13. The CDR3 reads CASSMGGTGGCTF. The CDR3 nucleotides are TGCGCCAGCAGTATGGGCGGGACAGGCGGATGCACCTTC.

The chain joins TRBV7-2 to TRBJ1-1; possibly TRBD1 for D (5 bases). Trimming took 5 bases from V and 0 from J, leaving 13 bases between them. This CDR3 is built from 15 residues. CDR1 and CDR2 from the germline V gene are SGHTA and FQGNSA. CDR3 loop: CASSPSGGMNTEAFF. The CDR3 nucleotides read TGTGCCAGCAGCCCTAGCGGGGGAATGAACACTGAAGCTTTCTTT.